This TCR beta chain was observed in a study of shared T cell receptors in the human thymus. This CDR3 region has 16 residues. The V gene's germline CDR1 is MGHDK and CDR2 SYGVNS. J lost 4 bases, V lost 1 base, and 8 bases had no gene match. Profiled with immunoSEQ multiplex PCR; TCRdb holds only in-frame clones, not every one. The repertoire consists of 450,000 to 650,000 clones, with 75% to 85% occurring once and the leading ten covering 0.013%. These data also formed part of another study, on human thymus T cells.

This clonotype originated in a boy in the first two years of life with a congenital heart defect. This chain uses TRBV25-1 with TRBJ2-7, with 9 bases matching TRBD1. Sequenced material: thymocytes. CDR3 nucleotide sequence: TGTGCCAGCAGTGAATTCACAGGACAGGGGAAATACGAGCAGTACTTC. This encodes CASSEFTGQGKYEQYF.